The next 17 T cell receptor beta chains were all read from a single sample in a study of T cells in narcolepsy. The protocol was immunoSEQ multiplex PCR, while the TCRdb copy is restricted to in-frame clones and leaves out a portion. The sample lists 21,000 or so clones, about 90% occurring once. Sequenced input: CD45RA- memory CD4+ T cells from PBMCs. The receptor set was obtained from a human donor with narcolepsy.

V gene TRBV28 combines with J gene TRBJ1-5; maybe TRBD1 (5 bases). Trimming cost V 3 bases and J 0 bases, with 6 bases left between them. From germline, CDR1 is MDHEN and CDR2 SYDVKM. The CDR3 has 14 amino acids. CDR3 amino acids: CASSLGVSNQPQHF. Here the CDR3 DNA reads TGTGCCAGCAGTTTGGGGGTTAGCAATCAGCCCCAGCATTTT.

The chain combines TRBV18 with TRBJ2-7, with D unresolved. The V and J ends lost 3 bases and 3 bases respectively, with 18 bases between them. This CDR3 region has 16 residues. Germline loops: CDR1 KGHSH, CDR2 LQKENI. DNA of the CDR3: TGTGCCAGCTCACCCCCTCGAACTCTTAGAATCTACGAGCAGTACTTC. This codes for CASSPPRTLRIYEQYF.

The chain combines TRBV19 with TRBJ2-2; TRBD2 matches 12 bases. Looked up from germline, CDR1 is LNHDA and CDR2 is SQIVND (reference sequence). J gave up 6 bases and V 2 bases, and 7 bases lay outside the gene matches. The CDR3 spans 17 residues. CDR3 in amino acids: CASSIRLAGVFAGELFF. In DNA form, the CDR3 reads TGTGCCAGTAGTATACGACTAGCGGGAGTATTTGCCGGGGAGCTGTTTTTT. Variable domain in full (rest from reference TRBV19 and TRBJ2-2): DGGITQSPKYLFRKEGQNVTLSCEQNLNHDAMYWYRQDPGQGLRLIYYSQIVNDFQKGDIAEGYSVSREKKESFPLTVTSAQKNPTAFYLCASSIRLAGVFAGELFFGEGSRLTVL.

The gene calls are TRBV7-2 and TRBJ2-3, with 9 bases identical to TRBD1. Unmatched junction bases numbered 9, after V lost 4 bases and J lost 4 bases. This CDR3 contains 16 residues. The germline gives CDR1 SGHTA, CDR2 FQGNSA. CDR3 amino acids: CASSSDRGPPPDTQYF. CDR3 nucleotides: TGTGCCAGCAGCTCGGACAGGGGACCCCCCCCAGATACGCAGTATTTT.

The V call is TRBV4-3, the J call TRBJ2-5; no definite D call. Germline lookup yields CDR1 LGHNA and CDR2 YSLEER. CDR3 length: 15 amino acids. V shed 0 bases and J shed 5 bases, with 13 bases lying between them. CDR3 nucleotide sequence: TGCGCCAGCAGCCAAGATGGGGTAGGAACCGAGACCCAGTACTTC. Translated: CASSQDGVGTETQYF.

The chain carries TRBV30 and TRBJ1-5, with D unclear. Germline-derived CDR1 and CDR2 are GTSNPN and SVGIG (reference sequence). V was shortened by 2 bases and J by 2 bases, with 16 bases between the two germline ends. The CDR3 spans 16 residues. The CDR3 here is CAWSPRGVDRNQPQHF. The CDR3 nucleotides read TGTGCCTGGAGTCCCCGGGGAGTGGACCGCAATCAGCCCCAGCATTTT.

This clone was counted once. The chain is built from TRBV6-6 and TRBJ2-7; D uncertain. The V end lost 0 bases, the J end lost 9 bases, and 12 bases lay between the germline ends. The CDR3 covers 13 residues. CDR1 is MNHNY and CDR2 is SVGAGI in the germline V gene (reference sequence). The CDR3 sequence: CASSYSIEAAQYF. The CDR3 DNA reads TGTGCCAGCAGTTACTCGATTGAGGCGGCGCAGTACTTC.

This rearrangement joins TRBV15 to TRBJ2-7, with D unresolved. CDR1 and CDR2 from the germline V gene are LNHNV and YYDKDF (reference sequence). Trimming stripped 0 bases from V and 7 bases from J, with 13 bases between. This CDR3 has 14 amino acids. The CDR3 reads CATSRDKAASEQYF. CDR3 DNA: TGTGCCACCAGCAGAGATAAGGCGGCCTCGGAGCAGTACTTC.

V and J are TRBV5-4 and TRBJ2-3; D is possibly TRBD2 (6 bases). This CDR3 region has 15 residues. Germline V gene data show CDR1 as SGHNT and CDR2 as YYREEE (reference sequence). Trimming removed 0 bases at V and 2 bases at J, with 10 bases between. CDR3 amino acids: CASSLDGRSTDTQYF. Written as DNA, the CDR3 is TGTGCCAGCAGCTTGGACGGGAGATCCACAGATACGCAGTATTTT.

This sequence joins TRBV5-1 and TRBJ1-3; no clear D gene. V dropped 2 bases and J dropped 0 bases, with 6 bases sitting between them. The germline CDR1 and CDR2 sequences are SGHRS and YFSETQ. This CDR3 has 14 residues. This CDR3 reads CASSFGFSGNTIYF. CDR3 nucleotide sequence: TGCGCCAGCAGCTTTGGGTTCTCTGGAAACACCATATATTTT.

The rearrangement joins TRBV30 to TRBJ2-2; 8 nucleotides align to TRBD2. Per the germline V gene, CDR1 is GTSNPN and CDR2 is SVGIG (reference sequence). The CDR3 consists of 19 residues. Trimming cost V 1 base and J 4 bases; bases outside gene matches: 17. The CDR3 DNA follows: TGTGCCTGGAGTGCCAATCCTCGGGGGGGAGGGTATGTCACCGGGGAGCTGTTTTTT. This gives the protein CAWSANPRGGGYVTGELFF. The whole variable domain, filled in from reference TRBV30 and TRBJ2-2, reads SQTIHQWPATLVQPVGSPLSLECTVEGTSNPNLYWYRQAAGRGLQLLFYSVGIGQISSEVPQNLSASRPQDRQFILSSKKLLLSDSGFYLCAWSANPRGGGYVTGELFFGEGSRLTVL.

This chain uses TRBV5-1 with TRBJ2-3; D ambiguous. Trimming shortened V by 5 bases and J by 4 bases, and 17 bases separated the two germline ends. The CDR3 has 15 residues. The germline V gene has CDR1 SGHRS and CDR2 YFSETQ. CDR3 in DNA: TGCGCCAGCAGAGAATCTTCTCACCCAGCAGATACGCAGTATTTT. This encodes CASRESSHPADTQYF.

The genes are TRBV29-1 and TRBJ1-2; D uncertain. CDR3 length: 14 residues. CDR1 and CDR2 from the germline V gene are SQVTM and ANQGSEA. Trimming stripped 2 bases from V and 8 bases from J, with 18 bases between. DNA of the CDR3: TGCAGCGTTGAAAGTTTGGGCGTCATGGGCGGCTACACCTTC. Translation gives CSVESLGVMGGYTF.

This clone was recorded once. The chain is built from TRBV7-2 and TRBJ2-4; 7 bases agree with TRBD1. The germline V gene encodes CDR1 SGHTA and CDR2 FQGNSA. The CDR3 is 14 amino acids. V trimming: 5 bases; J trimming: 2 bases; junction bases outside the gene matches: 3. CDR3 sequence: CASSIQGSKNIQYF. Here the CDR3 DNA reads TGTGCCAGCAGCATACAGGGGTCCAAAAACATTCAGTACTTC.

The chain is built from TRBV7-2 and TRBJ1-2, with a possible D match to TRBD1 (5 bases). Per germline, CDR1 SGHTA and CDR2 FQGNSA. There are 14 residues in the CDR3. The V and J ends lost 5 bases and 8 bases respectively, with 18 bases between them. This chain's CDR3 is CASSATGTALGYTF. The CDR3 DNA is TGTGCCAGCAGCGCCACAGGAACCGCACTGGGCTACACCTTC.

This sequence joins TRBV29-1 and TRBJ2-1; tentatively, D is TRBD1 (5 bases). V lost 2 bases to trimming and J lost 8 bases, with 10 bases between them. The CDR3 is 12 amino acids. The germline V gene has CDR1 SQVTM and CDR2 ANQGSEA. The CDR3 DNA is TGCAGCGTTGAATGGCAGGGCTATGAGCAGTTCTTC. Translation gives CSVEWQGYEQFF.

The rearrangement links TRBV27 to TRBJ2-7; TRBD2 is a possible D gene (6 bases). The CDR3 length is 14 residues. V dropped 3 bases and J dropped 2 bases, with 11 bases sitting between them. The germline CDR1 and CDR2 sequences are MNHEY and SMNVEV (reference sequence). The CDR3 nucleotides are TGTGCCAGCAGTTTGGGACGGGGGACCTACGAGCAGTACTTC. The encoded protein is CASSLGRGTYEQYF.